Below, 14 T cell receptor beta chains from the same sample are listed, as sequenced in a study of cytomegalovirus exposure and HLA in healthy donors. A multiplex PCR was run with 60 Vbeta primers and 13 Jbeta primers. The repertoire was sequenced with immunoSEQ multiplex PCR; TCRdb's copy has only in-frame clones and lacks some. The profile shows about 160,000 clones, around three quarters of them singletons. The specimen sequenced was PBMCs. Receptor source: a woman between 40 and 50 years old in good health and CMV-seronegative.

J is TRBJ1-1 and V is TRBV5-1; 10 bases fit TRBD1. The CDR3 contains 14 residues. Germline assignment: CDR1 SGHRS and CDR2 YFSETQ. Trimming took 4 bases from V and 8 from J; bases not matched to a gene: 8. CDR3 protein: CASSGGGQGYEAFF. The CDR3 DNA sequence: TGCGCCAGCAGCGGGGGGGGACAGGGGTACGAAGCTTTCTTT.

CDR3 region: CASRSSGDAGELFF. The CDR3 DNA reads TGCGCCAGCAGAAGCTCGGGGGACGCCGGGGAGCTGTTTTTT. This chain uses TRBV5-1 with TRBJ2-2; the D gene is possibly TRBD2 (6 bases). The CDR3 is 14 residues long. Germline V gene data show CDR1 as SGHRS and CDR2 as YFSETQ. Between the trimmed V and J ends, which lost 5 bases and 6 bases, there was a span of 14 bases.

Only one count was recorded for this clone. The rearrangement uses TRBV5-1 and TRBJ1-1; TRBD1 matches 9 bases. V lost 3 bases, J lost 4 bases, and 10 bases stayed unmatched. In germline, CDR1 is SGHRS, CDR2 YFSETQ. CDR3 length equals 16 residues. The CDR3 is CASSSFTLQGATEAFF. The CDR3 DNA reads TGCGCCAGCAGCTCCTTCACCCTACAGGGGGCCACTGAAGCTTTCTTT.

This sequence joins TRBV28 and TRBJ1-2; perhaps TRBD1 as D (6 bases). Germline CDR1 is MDHEN and CDR2 is SYDVKM. Trimming cost V 6 bases and J 6 bases, with 11 bases left between them. This CDR3 is 12 amino acids long. The CDR3 is CASRPYRDGYTF. The DNA for the CDR3 is TGTGCCAGCAGGCCGTACAGGGATGGCTACACCTTC.

This clone was observed a handful of times. The chain carries TRBV7-9 and TRBJ1-4; 8 nucleotides align to TRBD1. CDR3 size: 17 residues. Trimming took 3 bases from V and 3 from J; bases not matched to a gene: 9. Germline CDR1 SEHNR, CDR2 FQNEAQ (reference sequence). The CDR3 nucleotides are TGTGCCAGCAGCTTTGGGACAGGCCGGGGGTCTAATGAAAAACTGTTTTTT. This translates into CASSFGTGRGSNEKLFF.

The V call is TRBV5-4, the J call TRBJ2-5; no reliable D call. CDR1 and CDR2 (germline): SGHNT, YYREEE (reference sequence). V dropped 2 bases and J dropped 4 bases, with 9 bases sitting between them. CDR3 size: 13 residues. In DNA form, the CDR3 reads TGTGCCAGCAGCTTTTTCATCGGAGAGACCCAGTACTTC. Translation gives CASSFFIGETQYF.

This clone was picked up a small number of times. The chain couples TRBV28 to TRBJ1-1; D uncertain. CDR1 and CDR2 (germline): MDHEN, SYDVKM. This CDR3 comprises 11 residues. Trimming shortened V by 6 bases and J by 7 bases, and 9 bases separated the two germline ends. As DNA, the CDR3 is TGTGCCAGCAGCCATCGGGATGAAGCTTTCTTT. Translated: CASSHRDEAFF. The complete variable domain, with remaining parts taken from reference TRBV28 and TRBJ1-1, reads DVKVTQSSRYLVKRTGEKVFLECVQDMDHENMFWYRQDPGLGLRLIYFSYDVKMKEKGDIPEGYSVSREKKERFSLILESASTNQTSMYLCASSHRDEAFFGQGTRLTVV.

The chain combines TRBV5-4 with TRBJ2-7; 7 positions match TRBD2. The J segment lost 4 bases and the V segment lost 5 bases, leaving 3 bases of the junction unmatched. This CDR3 has 12 amino acids. Germline assignment: CDR1 SGHNT and CDR2 YYREEE (reference sequence). CDR3 sequence: CASRGLTYEQYF. The CDR3 nucleotides are TGTGCCAGCAGGGGACTAACATACGAGCAGTACTTC.

The chain joins TRBV7-9 to TRBJ1-3, with D maybe TRBD1 (6 bases). Trimming left V 5 bases short and J 6 bases short, with 14 bases between. This CDR3 has 14 residues. The germline V gene has CDR1 SEHNR and CDR2 FQNEAQ (reference sequence). In DNA, the CDR3 is TGTGCCAGCAGCCTAGGACAGCCCCTAAACACCATATATTTT. Residues: CASSLGQPLNTIYF. The whole variable domain, remainder taken from reference TRBV7-9 and TRBJ1-3, is DTGVSQNPRHKITKRGQNVTFRCDPISEHNRLYWYRQTLGQGPEFLTYFQNEAQLEKSRLLSDRFSAERPKGSFSTLEIQRTEQGDSAMYLCASSLGQPLNTIYFGEGSWLTVV.

This chain connects TRBV5-6 to TRBJ1-2, with a possible D match to TRBD1 (5 bases). V lost 0 bases, J lost 7 bases, and 16 bases lay in between. The CDR3 totals 15 residues. CDR1 is SGHDT, CDR2 YYEEEE, per germline. CDR3 coding DNA: TGTGCCAGCAGCTTGGTCCAGGCCTCGGGGGGTGGCTACACCTTC. Translated: CASSLVQASGGGYTF. Based on the CDR3 plus reference TRBV5-6 and TRBJ1-2, the full variable domain is DAGVTQSPTHLIKTRGQQVTLRCSPKSGHDTVSWYQQALGQGPQFIFQYYEEEERQRGNFPDRFSGHQFPNYSSELNVNALLLGDSALYLCASSLVQASGGGYTFGSGTRLTVV.

J is TRBJ2-1 and V is TRBV27; the D gene is possibly TRBD1 (5 bases). The CDR3 runs to 16 residues. The V and J ends lost 7 bases and 3 bases respectively, with 19 bases between them. The germline V gene has CDR1 MNHEY and CDR2 SMNVEV (reference sequence). The DNA for the CDR3 is TGTGCCAGCAACCCTATGGGGCAGGGTCTCTACAATGAGCAGTTCTTC. The encoded protein is CASNPMGQGLYNEQFF.

The chain couples TRBV2 to TRBJ1-6; 7 nucleotides match TRBD1. The V gene end was trimmed by 8 bases and the J gene end by 4 bases; junction bases not matched to a gene: 8. The CDR3 extends over 15 amino acids. Germline CDR1 SNHLY, CDR2 FYNNEI. CDR3 coding DNA: TGTGCCAGCTCCATAGGGGGACAGTATAATTCACCCCTCCACTTT. It is translated as CASSIGGQYNSPLHF.

This chain uses TRBV5-1 with TRBJ2-5, with a weak D call TRBD1 (5 bases). V lost 4 bases to trimming and J lost 3 bases, with 19 bases between them. The CDR3 has 16 amino acids. The V gene's germline CDR1 is SGHRS and CDR2 YFSETQ. The CDR3 DNA is TGCGCCAGCAGCCCCCAGGGCCTATCCCTGGAAGAGACCCAGTACTTC. It encodes CASSPQGLSLEETQYF.

This clone was detected a few times. The chain couples TRBV5-1 to TRBJ1-1; 9 nucleotides align to TRBD1. In germline, CDR1 is SGHRS, CDR2 YFSETQ. Trimming took 4 bases from V and 5 from J; bases not matched to a gene: 6. The CDR3 length is 14 residues. Here the CDR3 reads CASSLQGATTEAFF. CDR3 in DNA: TGCGCCAGCAGCCTACAGGGGGCAACGACTGAAGCTTTCTTT.